The rows below give T cell receptor beta chains drawn from one sample of a study of Ad26.COV2.S vaccination and SARS-CoV-2 variants. TCRdb's copy holds only in-frame clones and misses some; the assay was immunoSEQ multiplex PCR. The sample shows hundreds of thousands of clones, 80% to 95% of them seen only once. The sequences come from peripheral blood, collected in a trial of Ad26.COV2.S vaccine versus placebo. All receptors come from a person aged 18-65 years who received the Ad26.COV2.S COVID-19 vaccine or a placebo. Both conserved end residues are part of each CDR3. D genes are given only for firm matches. Size values are once, few and many counts, or a class for expanded clones, and some rows have none.

CDR3 protein: CASRGGGHTDEKLFF
CDR3 DNA: TGCGCCAGCAGAGGAGGTGGACATACGGATGAAAAACTGTTTTTT
J gene: TRBJ1-4
V gene: TRBV5-1
clone size: -
D gene: -

CDR3 protein: CASSSDRAGNYGYTF
CDR3 DNA: TGTGCCAGCAGCTCCGACAGGGCGGGGAACTATGGCTACACCTTC
J gene: TRBJ1-2
V gene: TRBV7-2
clone size: once
D gene: TRBD1

CDR3 protein: CASLGSWLAEGTNEQFF
CDR3 DNA: TGTGCCAGTCTGGGGAGTTGGCTAGCGGAGGGGACTAATGAGCAGTTCTTC
J gene: TRBJ2-1
V gene: TRBV28
clone size: -
D gene: TRBD2

CDR3 protein: CASSSGQPGAFF
CDR3 DNA: TGTGCCAGCAGCTCCGGACAGCCGGGAGCTTTCTTT
J gene: TRBJ1-1
V gene: TRBV28
clone size: -
D gene: -

CDR3 protein: CASSPLKTYEQYF
CDR3 DNA: TGTGCCAGCAGCCCTCTGAAGACCTACGAGCAGTACTTC
J gene: TRBJ2-7
V gene: TRBV5-6
clone size: -
D gene: -

CDR3 protein: CASSWGQGMNTEAFF
CDR3 DNA: TGTGCCAGTAGTTGGGGACAGGGGATGAACACTGAAGCTTTCTTT
J gene: TRBJ1-1
V gene: TRBV19
clone size: -
D gene: TRBD1

CDR3 protein: CASRNDRGGSGNTIYF
CDR3 DNA: TGTGCCAGCAGGAACGACAGGGGAGGCTCTGGAAACACCATATATTTT
J gene: TRBJ1-3
V gene: TRBV2
clone size: -
D gene: TRBD1

CDR3 protein: CASSPGTSGSSRYNEQFF
CDR3 DNA: TGTGCCAGCAGCCCCGGGACTAGCGGGAGTTCGCGGTACAATGAGCAGTTCTTC
J gene: TRBJ2-1
V gene: TRBV5-4
clone size: -
D gene: TRBD2

CDR3 protein: CASSPGGHLNTEAFF
CDR3 DNA: TGTGCCAGCAGCCCGGGGGGACACTTGAACACTGAAGCTTTCTTT
J gene: TRBJ1-1
V gene: TRBV7-9
clone size: -
D gene: -

CDR3 protein: CASSGGGDRVSPLHF
CDR3 DNA: TGCGCCAGCAGTGGAGGGGGGGACAGGGTTTCACCCCTCCACTTT
J gene: TRBJ1-6
V gene: TRBV10-1
clone size: -
D gene: TRBD1

CDR3 protein: CASSPIPMLRNYGYTF
CDR3 DNA: TGTGCCAGCAGTCCCATACCCATGCTTCGTAACTATGGCTACACCTTC
J gene: TRBJ1-2
V gene: TRBV6-2/TRBV6-3
clone size: -
D gene: -

CDR3 protein: CASSVGGGRRTF
CDR3 DNA: TGTGCCAGCAGCGTAGGGGGCGGCCGGAGAACCTTC
J gene: TRBJ1-2
V gene: TRBV9
clone size: -
D gene: -

CDR3 protein: CASSFYASVNSGNTIYF
CDR3 DNA: TGTGCCAGCAGCTTTTATGCCAGTGTAAACTCTGGAAACACCATATATTTT
J gene: TRBJ1-3
V gene: TRBV7-6
clone size: once
D gene: -

CDR3 protein: CASSFNYETQYF
CDR3 DNA: TGTGCCAGCAGTTTCAACTACGAGACCCAGTACTTC
J gene: TRBJ2-5
V gene: TRBV12-3/TRBV12-4
clone size: -
D gene: -

CDR3 protein: CASSQQVGSETEAFF
CDR3 DNA: TGTGCCAGCAGCCAACAAGTAGGGTCGGAAACTGAAGCTTTCTTT
J gene: TRBJ1-1
V gene: TRBV14
clone size: -
D gene: -

CDR3 protein: CSVAGLAATDTQYF
CDR3 DNA: TGCAGCGTTGCTGGACTAGCGGCGACAGATACGCAGTATTTT
J gene: TRBJ2-3
V gene: TRBV29-1
clone size: once
D gene: TRBD2

CDR3 protein: CAWTVGSMNTEAFF
CDR3 DNA: TGTGCCTGGACGGTCGGTTCCATGAACACTGAAGCTTTCTTT
J gene: TRBJ1-1
V gene: TRBV30
clone size: -
D gene: -

CDR3 protein: CASSYPTGGGGEQYF
CDR3 DNA: TGTGCCAGCAGTTACCCAACAGGGGGAGGCGGGGAGCAGTACTTC
J gene: TRBJ2-7
V gene: TRBV6-5
clone size: -
D gene: TRBD1

CDR3 protein: CASSLTPGRFTDTQYF
CDR3 DNA: TGTGCCAGCAGTTTAACGCCGGGACGTTTCACAGATACGCAGTATTTT
J gene: TRBJ2-3
V gene: TRBV28
clone size: -
D gene: -

CDR3 protein: CASSPNRGDYGYTF
CDR3 DNA: TGTGCCAGCTCACCGAACAGGGGGGACTATGGCTACACCTTC
J gene: TRBJ1-2
V gene: TRBV18
clone size: -
D gene: TRBD1

CDR3 protein: CASSVGPGYEKLFF
CDR3 DNA: TGTGCCAGCAGCGTAGGGCCTGGGTATGAAAAACTGTTTTTT
J gene: TRBJ1-4
V gene: TRBV9
clone size: -
D gene: -

CDR3 protein: CASSQGLAYEQYF
CDR3 DNA: TGTGCCAGCTCACAGGGACTAGCCTACGAGCAGTACTTC
J gene: TRBJ2-7
V gene: TRBV18
clone size: -
D gene: TRBD2

CDR3 protein: CASSYSNKPNIDTQYF
CDR3 DNA: TGTGCCAGCAGTTACTCGAATAAGCCGAACATTGATACGCAGTATTTT
J gene: TRBJ2-3
V gene: TRBV6-5
clone size: -
D gene: -

CDR3 protein: CASSLVAGNQETQYF
CDR3 DNA: TGTGCCAGCAGCTTAGTGGCGGGAAACCAAGAGACCCAGTACTTC
J gene: TRBJ2-5
V gene: TRBV7-2
clone size: once
D gene: -

CDR3 protein: CASRVSSGPTYEQYF
CDR3 DNA: TGTGCCAGTAGAGTCTCGAGCGGGCCAACCTACGAGCAGTACTTC
J gene: TRBJ2-7
V gene: TRBV19
clone size: -
D gene: -

CDR3 protein: CASSFGGGDGYTF
CDR3 DNA: TGTGCCAGCAGTTTTGGGGGGGGTGATGGCTACACCTTC
J gene: TRBJ1-2
V gene: TRBV27
clone size: -
D gene: -